These T cell receptor beta chains were read from a single sample in a study of blood T cell repertoires in COVID-19. The method was immunoSEQ multiplex PCR; TCRdb's version includes in-frame clones alone and lacks a portion of them. The sample holds roughly 57,000 clones; 65% to 80% are singletons and the top ten take around 42%. Source material: peripheral blood. Source of these receptors: a man between 65 and 85 years old with active or convalescent COVID-19. Each CDR3 is given with its conserved first and last residue. The order of the fields is J gene, V gene, CDR3 protein.

J: TRBJ2-7; V: TRBV7-9; CDR3: CASSLTGVAEQYF
J: TRBJ2-2; V: TRBV11-3; CDR3: CASSPGSQGRTGELFF
J: TRBJ2-1; V: TRBV28; CDR3: CASRPTSGRALGQFF
J: TRBJ2-3; V: TRBV11-3; CDR3: CASSTILAGGWTDTQYF
J: TRBJ1-2; V: TRBV7-9; CDR3: CASSLAAFGGGYTF
J: TRBJ1-2; V: TRBV9; CDR3: CASSLRDINYGYTF
J: TRBJ2-2; V: TRBV7-6; CDR3: CASSLVREGPTGELFF
J: TRBJ1-1; V: TRBV5-1; CDR3: CASSLARYTEAFF
J: TRBJ1-1; V: TRBV5-1; CDR3: CASSLDTGSGTEAFF
J: TRBJ2-1; V: TRBV25-1; CDR3: CASSEYASGGLYNEQFF
J: TRBJ1-5; V: TRBV6-5; CDR3: CASRTGTLSNQPQHF
J: TRBJ2-3; V: TRBV4-3; CDR3: CASSQDQQGADTQYF
J: TRBJ2-1; V: TRBV7-8; CDR3: CASSRQGLQPYNEQFF
J: TRBJ2-4; V: TRBV5-6; CDR3: CASSNLRGLDIQYF
J: TRBJ2-5; V: TRBV5-1; CDR3: CASSLELAGGQGETQYF
J: TRBJ2-5; V: TRBV18; CDR3: CASSPPREETQYF
J: TRBJ2-5; V: TRBV19; CDR3: CASSIALTIQETQYF
J: TRBJ1-2; V: TRBV11-2; CDR3: CASSSGQGYTF
J: TRBJ1-2; V: TRBV7-9; CDR3: CASSLEGGSYGYTF
J: TRBJ2-4; V: TRBV5-5; CDR3: CASSPLGQSKNIQYF
J: TRBJ2-3; V: TRBV4-3; CDR3: CASSQGSSTDTQYF
J: TRBJ1-1; V: TRBV28; CDR3: CASRAIAEAFF
J: TRBJ1-5; V: TRBV12-3/TRBV12-4; CDR3: CASSWKGDTPQHF
J: TRBJ2-5; V: TRBV6-5; CDR3: CASRGGGPETQYF
J: TRBJ1-2; V: TRBV9; CDR3: CASSPTGNYGYTF
J: TRBJ2-1; V: TRBV2; CDR3: CASSGELAGSNEQFF
J: TRBJ1-2; V: TRBV28; CDR3: CASSFQRQGRENYGYTF
J: TRBJ1-1; V: TRBV11-3; CDR3: CASSSVIWQGGTEAFF
J: TRBJ1-4; V: TRBV7-2; CDR3: CASSLVAGVNEKLFF
J: TRBJ2-4; V: TRBV4-3; CDR3: CASSQDLRSIQYF
J: TRBJ1-4; V: TRBV6-1; CDR3: CASSSPDRGNEKLFF
J: TRBJ2-3; V: TRBV12-5; CDR3: CASGSSGTGADTQYF
J: TRBJ2-7; V: TRBV5-6; CDR3: CASSRRVSGTYEQYF
J: TRBJ2-7; V: TRBV6-2/TRBV6-3; CDR3: CASSYRPGLADLSYEQYF
J: TRBJ2-2; V: TRBV24-1; CDR3: CATSDPGQGNTGELFF
J: TRBJ1-1; V: TRBV18; CDR3: CASSLGQGETFF
J: TRBJ1-2; V: TRBV28; CDR3: CASSQGKGAPPDGYTF
J: TRBJ2-5; V: TRBV4-3; CDR3: CASSQLAGVETQYF
J: TRBJ2-1; V: TRBV6-1; CDR3: CASSEERDPPSSYNEQFF
J: TRBJ2-7; V: TRBV5-1; CDR3: CASSLAGGTYEQYF
J: TRBJ1-1; V: TRBV2; CDR3: CASGRDRGTEAFF
J: TRBJ2-7; V: TRBV6-5; CDR3: CASRRGGQSSYEQYF
J: TRBJ2-3; V: TRBV9; CDR3: CASSRGFQDTQYF
J: TRBJ2-5; V: TRBV5-4; CDR3: CASSRGGRGQETQYF
J: TRBJ2-1; V: TRBV9; CDR3: CASSPRFEHNEQFF
J: TRBJ2-7; V: TRBV15; CDR3: CATSRDRREQYF
J: TRBJ2-7; V: TRBV27; CDR3: CASSRRAGYEQYF
J: TRBJ1-2; V: TRBV19; CDR3: CASREGRNYGYTF
J: TRBJ1-2; V: TRBV28; CDR3: CASSPRGYHGYTF
J: TRBJ2-3; V: TRBV3-1/TRBV3-2; CDR3: CASSPGTGVPDTQYF
J: TRBJ2-7; V: TRBV5-4; CDR3: CASSRDRDYEQYF
J: TRBJ1-1; V: TRBV28; CDR3: CASRRQGGNTEAFF
J: TRBJ2-7; V: TRBV28; CDR3: CASSTRSSGRPYEQYF
J: TRBJ1-5; V: TRBV29-1; CDR3: CSVRAGPNQPQHF